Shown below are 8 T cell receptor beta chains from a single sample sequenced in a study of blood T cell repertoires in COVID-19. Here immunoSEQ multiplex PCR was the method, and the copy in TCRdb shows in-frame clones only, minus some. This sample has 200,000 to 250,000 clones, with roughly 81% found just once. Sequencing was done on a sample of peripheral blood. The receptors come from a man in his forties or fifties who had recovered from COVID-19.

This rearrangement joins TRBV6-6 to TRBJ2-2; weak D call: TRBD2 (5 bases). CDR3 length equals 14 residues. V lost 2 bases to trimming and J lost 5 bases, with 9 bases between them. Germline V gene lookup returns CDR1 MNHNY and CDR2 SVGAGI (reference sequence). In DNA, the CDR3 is TGTGCCAGCAGTTACCAAGGCGGGACCGGGGAGCTGTTTTTT. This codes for CASSYQGGTGELFF.

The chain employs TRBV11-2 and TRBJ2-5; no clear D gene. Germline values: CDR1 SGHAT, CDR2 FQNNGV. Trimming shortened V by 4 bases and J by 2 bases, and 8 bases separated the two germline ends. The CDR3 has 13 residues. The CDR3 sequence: CASSSHLQETQYF. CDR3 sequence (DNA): TGTGCCAGCAGCTCCCACTTGCAAGAGACCCAGTACTTC.

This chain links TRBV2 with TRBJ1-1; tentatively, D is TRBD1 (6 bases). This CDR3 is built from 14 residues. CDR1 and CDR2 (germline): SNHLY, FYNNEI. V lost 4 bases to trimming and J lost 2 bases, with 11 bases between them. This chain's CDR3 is CASSADRGNTEAFF. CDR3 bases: TGTGCCAGCAGTGCGGACAGAGGTAACACTGAAGCTTTCTTT.

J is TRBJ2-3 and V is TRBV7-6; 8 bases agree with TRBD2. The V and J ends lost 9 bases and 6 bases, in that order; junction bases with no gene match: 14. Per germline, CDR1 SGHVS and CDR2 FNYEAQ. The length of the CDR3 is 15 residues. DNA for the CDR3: TGTGCCAGTTCCAGTCTCGGGAGGGGAAAGGATACGCAGTATTTT. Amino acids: CASSSLGRGKDTQYF. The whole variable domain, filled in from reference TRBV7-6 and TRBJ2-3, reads GAGVSQSPRYKVTKRGQDVALRCDPISGHVSLYWYRQALGQGPEFLTYFNYEAQQDKSGLPNDRFSAERPEGSISTLTIQRTEQRDSAMYRCASSSLGRGKDTQYFGPGTRLTVL.

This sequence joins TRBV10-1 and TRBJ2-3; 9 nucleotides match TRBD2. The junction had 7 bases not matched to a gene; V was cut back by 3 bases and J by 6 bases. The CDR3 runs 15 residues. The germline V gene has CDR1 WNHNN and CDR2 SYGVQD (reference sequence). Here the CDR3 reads CASSDGAGGPDTQYF. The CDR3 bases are TGCGCCAGCAGTGACGGAGCGGGAGGACCCGATACGCAGTATTTT.

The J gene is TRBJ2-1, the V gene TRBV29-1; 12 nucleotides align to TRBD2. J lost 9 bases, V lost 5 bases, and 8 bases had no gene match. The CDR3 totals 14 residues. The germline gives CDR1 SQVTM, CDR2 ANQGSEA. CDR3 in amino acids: CSVPTSGSRFEQFF. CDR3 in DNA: TGCAGCGTTCCGACTAGCGGGAGTAGGTTTGAGCAGTTCTTC.

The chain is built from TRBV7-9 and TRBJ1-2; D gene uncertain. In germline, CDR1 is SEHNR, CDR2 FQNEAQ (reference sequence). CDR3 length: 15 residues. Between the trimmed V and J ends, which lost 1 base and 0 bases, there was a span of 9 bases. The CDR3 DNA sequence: TGTGCCAGCAGCTTAGGGCTTGCAGCTAACTATGGCTACACCTTC. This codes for CASSLGLAANYGYTF.

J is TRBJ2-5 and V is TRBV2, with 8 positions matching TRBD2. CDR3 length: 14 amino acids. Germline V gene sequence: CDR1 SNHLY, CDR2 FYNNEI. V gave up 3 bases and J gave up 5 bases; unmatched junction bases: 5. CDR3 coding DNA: TGTGCCAGCAGTGACTCTGCGGGAGGCGAGACCCAGTACTTC. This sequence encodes CASSDSAGGETQYF.